This T cell receptor beta chain emerged from a study of shared clonotypes between healthy human individuals. Study-level results: The study found lower generation probabilities in non-shared clonotypes than in those shared by all four donors. The authors expected sequencing depth to affect clonotype sharing among donors.

Germline CDR1 LGHNA, CDR2 YSLEER. V was shortened by 0 bases and J by 4 bases, with 10 bases between the two germline ends. The CDR3 is made up of 15 amino acids. Sequenced by immunoSEQ multiplex PCR; TCRdb stores in-frame clones only, minus some. Of 1.5 million to 2.5 million clones listed, about 95% are singletons. For this clone: Its specificity is not known.

CD45RO-negative, CCR7-positively selected cells formed the naive CD8 fraction, excluding terminally differentiated effector memory CD45RA+ cells. This chain links TRBV4-3 with TRBJ2-1; D gene ambiguous. The sample was naive CD8+ T cells sorted from blood. This TCR was sampled from a man aged 18 to 29 in good health. The CDR3 region has the DNA TGCGCCAGCAGCCAAGAGGTGGACGATTACAATGAGCAGTTCTTC. Protein: CASSQEVDDYNEQFF.